The rows below give T cell receptor beta chains drawn from one sample of a study of Graves' ophthalmopathy and Graves' hyperthyroidism. Each CDR3 protein is one row after TCRdb ran MiXCR on the multiplex PCR reads. The table lists tens of thousands of distinct CDR3 sequences, roughly half of them singletons. Sequencing used peripheral blood. The receptors shown here come from an adult man with Graves' ophthalmopathy. The CDR3 runs from the conserved cysteine through the conserved F or W. The D gene is left open where the match is weak. Some rows have no size entry. The others give once, few or many, or a class for an expanded clone.

abundance	j_gene	d_gene	v_gene	CDR3nt	CDR3aa
large	TRBJ2-1	TRBD2	TRBV7-8	TGTGCCAGCAGCCTAACGTTGCGGGAGACCTACAATGAGCAGTTCTTC	CASSLTLRETYNEQFF
many	TRBJ2-5	TRBD1	TRBV6-2/TRBV6-3	TGTGCCAGCAGCTCAGGGGGCAGGAAGTTAGAGACCCAGTACTTC	CASSSGGRKLETQYF
many	TRBJ2-2	-	TRBV20-1	TGCAGTGCTAGACCGGATCAGGGACGAGCACCGTCCGGGGAGCTGTTTTTT	CSARPDQGRAPSGELFF
-	TRBJ2-7	-	TRBV25-1	TGTGCCAGCGTTGAAAAGGACAGCTCCTACGAGCAGTACTTC	CASVEKDSSYEQYF
-	TRBJ2-7	-	TRBV27	TGTGCCAGCAGCCCCGAGGTCCCATCCTACGAGCAGTACTTC	CASSPEVPSYEQYF
-	TRBJ2-1	-	TRBV7-9	TGTGCCAGCAGTCGAGACGAGGTTCTCGATGAGGAGTTCTTC	CASSRDEVLDEEFF
-	TRBJ1-4	-	TRBV29-1	TGCAGCGTTGCCCCGGGACATGGAAATGAAAAACTGTTTTTT	CSVAPGHGNEKLFF
many	TRBJ1-5	-	TRBV19	TGTGCCAGTAGTATCAAGCCGGTCCAGCCCCAGCATTTT	CASSIKPVQPQHF
-	TRBJ2-5	-	TRBV5-5	TGTGCCAGCAGCTTGGGCAGGGCTGAGACCCAGCACTTC	CASSLGRAETQHF
few	TRBJ2-2	-	TRBV18	TGTGCCAGCTCACCATCTAGCACCGGGGAGCTGTTTTTT	CASSPSSTGELFF
-	TRBJ2-3	TRBD1	TRBV29-1	TGCAGCGTTGGGACAGGGGGAGCGGGGGAAGTAGATACGCAGTATTTT	CSVGTGGAGEVDTQYF
many	TRBJ2-4	TRBD2	TRBV7-2	TGTGCCAGCAGCCCCCGACTAGCGGGGGGCATTCAGTACTTC	CASSPRLAGGIQYF
-	TRBJ2-3	TRBD2	TRBV7-9	TGTGCCAGCAGCTCTACTAGCGGGGGGGCAGATACGCAGTATTTT	CASSSTSGGADTQYF
medium-sized	TRBJ1-2	-	TRBV10-2	TGCGCCACCTCCGAGGGGCGCGGTGCTGGCTACACCTTC	CATSEGRGAGYTF
-	TRBJ2-1	-	TRBV7-7	TGTGCTAGCAGCTTGGATCGCGGGAATGAGCAGTTCTTC	CASSLDRGNEQFF
many	TRBJ2-3	TRBD1	TRBV20-1	TGCAGTGCTAGAAACACAGGGGGCGAGTATACGCAGTATTTT	CSARNTGGEYTQYF
-	TRBJ1-3	-	TRBV7-9	TGTGCTAGCAGCTTAGATGGCCCGGGCTCTGGAAACACCATATATTTT	CASSLDGPGSGNTIYF
many	TRBJ2-3	-	TRBV6-2/TRBV6-3	TGTGCCAGCAGTTACTCGACTAGCACAGATACGCAGTATTTT	CASSYSTSTDTQYF
many	TRBJ2-5	TRBD2	TRBV7-9	TGTGCCAGCAGCTTAAGATCCAGCGGGGGCTGGATGACCCAGTACTTC	CASSLRSSGGWMTQYF
many	TRBJ1-2	TRBD1	TRBV14	TGTGCCAGCAGGCGACAGGGTGGAGACTATGGCTACACCTTC	CASRRQGGDYGYTF
many	TRBJ2-3	TRBD1	TRBV5-5	TGTGCCAGCAGCTCCTACAGGGGTGGCACAGATACGCAGTATTTT	CASSSYRGGTDTQYF
-	TRBJ2-5	TRBD1	TRBV4-1	TGCGCCAGCAGCCAAGATGGGACAGGGTACGATCAAGAGACCCAGTACTTC	CASSQDGTGYDQETQYF
-	TRBJ1-3	-	TRBV6-5	TGTGCCAGCAGTTACTCTGGACTAGCGGGCCGAAACACCATATATTTC	CASSYSGLAGRNTIYF
few	TRBJ2-3	TRBD2	TRBV20-1	TGCAGTGGTAGCGGGAGGAGGGATACGCAGTATTTT	CSGSGRRDTQYF
-	TRBJ1-3	-	TRBV12-3/TRBV12-4	TGTGCCAGCAGTCCCGGACAGACCAACACCATATATTTT	CASSPGQTNTIYF
-	TRBJ2-3	TRBD2	TRBV9	TGTGCCAGCAGCGTATGGGCGGGGGGGCGCACAGATACGCAGTATTTT	CASSVWAGGRTDTQYF
many	TRBJ2-2	-	TRBV5-4	TGTGCCAGCAGCCCGGTGCACGGCGCGAACACCGGGGAGCTGTTTTTT	CASSPVHGANTGELFF
-	TRBJ1-2	-	TRBV19	TGTGCCAGTAGTAATCCGGGAGCCTATGGCTACACCTTC	CASSNPGAYGYTF
-	TRBJ1-5	-	TRBV7-2	TGTGCCAGCAGCTTAGGTTCCCAGGACAGCAGGAATCAGCCCCAGCATTTT	CASSLGSQDSRNQPQHF
few	TRBJ2-4	-	TRBV6-6	TGTGCCAGCAGCCCCCGATGGGATCTAAACATTCAGTACTTC	CASSPRWDLNIQYF
once	TRBJ2-5	TRBD2	TRBV10-3	TGTGCCATCAGTGAGTCGGGCGGGGGGCCGCAAGAGACCCAGTACTTC	CAISESGGGPQETQYF
medium-sized	TRBJ1-5	-	TRBV7-9	TGTGCCAGCCAGGCCGATAGCAATCAGCCCCAGCATTTT	CASQADSNQPQHF
-	TRBJ2-5	TRBD2	TRBV9	TGTGCCAGCGGCGTATCTAGCGGGGATGATTCGTACCAAGAGACACAGTACTTC	CASGVSSGDDSYQETQYF